This T cell receptor (beta chain) originates from a study of tumor T cells in aggressive B-cell lymphoma. Looked up from germline, CDR1 is SNHLY and CDR2 is FYNNEI. Between the trimmed V and J ends, which lost 8 bases and 3 bases, there was a span of 16 bases. This CDR3 contains 14 residues. Clones were sequenced by immunoSEQ multiplex PCR, and TCRdb holds only the in-frame ones, with some missing. The table includes some 1,500 clones, about 90% detected once. This clone came up a few times. The rearrangement uses TRBV2 and TRBJ1-2; D is unclear. The clonotype comes from an adult with diffuse large B cell lymphoma. Sequencing was performed on tumor tissue. The CDR3: CASARGELYYGYTF. The CDR3 DNA reads TGTGCCAGCGCCCGGGGAGAGCTTTACTATGGCTACACCTTC.